This T cell receptor (beta chain) comes out of a study of blood T cell repertoires in COVID-19. Looking at the study overall: Samples came from the United States, Italy and Spain, spanning acute and convalescent COVID-19. From T cells, B-cell-depleted T cells, or PBMCs came the material, which was cDNA or gDNA.

Clones were sequenced by immunoSEQ multiplex PCR, and TCRdb holds only the in-frame ones, with some missing. The sample holds more than 100,000 clones, approximately 80% seen once. This CDR3 contains 13 residues. Trimming cost V 3 bases and J 0 bases, with 6 bases left between them. Per germline, CDR1 GTSNPN and CDR2 SVGIG (reference sequence). The TCR originated in a human donor in a cohort sampled during active COVID-19. V is TRBV30 and J is TRBJ1-3; D unclear. Material: peripheral blood. CDR3 DNA: TGTGCCTGGAGATCGAGCTCTGGAAACACCATATATTTT. As protein: CAWRSSSGNTIYF.